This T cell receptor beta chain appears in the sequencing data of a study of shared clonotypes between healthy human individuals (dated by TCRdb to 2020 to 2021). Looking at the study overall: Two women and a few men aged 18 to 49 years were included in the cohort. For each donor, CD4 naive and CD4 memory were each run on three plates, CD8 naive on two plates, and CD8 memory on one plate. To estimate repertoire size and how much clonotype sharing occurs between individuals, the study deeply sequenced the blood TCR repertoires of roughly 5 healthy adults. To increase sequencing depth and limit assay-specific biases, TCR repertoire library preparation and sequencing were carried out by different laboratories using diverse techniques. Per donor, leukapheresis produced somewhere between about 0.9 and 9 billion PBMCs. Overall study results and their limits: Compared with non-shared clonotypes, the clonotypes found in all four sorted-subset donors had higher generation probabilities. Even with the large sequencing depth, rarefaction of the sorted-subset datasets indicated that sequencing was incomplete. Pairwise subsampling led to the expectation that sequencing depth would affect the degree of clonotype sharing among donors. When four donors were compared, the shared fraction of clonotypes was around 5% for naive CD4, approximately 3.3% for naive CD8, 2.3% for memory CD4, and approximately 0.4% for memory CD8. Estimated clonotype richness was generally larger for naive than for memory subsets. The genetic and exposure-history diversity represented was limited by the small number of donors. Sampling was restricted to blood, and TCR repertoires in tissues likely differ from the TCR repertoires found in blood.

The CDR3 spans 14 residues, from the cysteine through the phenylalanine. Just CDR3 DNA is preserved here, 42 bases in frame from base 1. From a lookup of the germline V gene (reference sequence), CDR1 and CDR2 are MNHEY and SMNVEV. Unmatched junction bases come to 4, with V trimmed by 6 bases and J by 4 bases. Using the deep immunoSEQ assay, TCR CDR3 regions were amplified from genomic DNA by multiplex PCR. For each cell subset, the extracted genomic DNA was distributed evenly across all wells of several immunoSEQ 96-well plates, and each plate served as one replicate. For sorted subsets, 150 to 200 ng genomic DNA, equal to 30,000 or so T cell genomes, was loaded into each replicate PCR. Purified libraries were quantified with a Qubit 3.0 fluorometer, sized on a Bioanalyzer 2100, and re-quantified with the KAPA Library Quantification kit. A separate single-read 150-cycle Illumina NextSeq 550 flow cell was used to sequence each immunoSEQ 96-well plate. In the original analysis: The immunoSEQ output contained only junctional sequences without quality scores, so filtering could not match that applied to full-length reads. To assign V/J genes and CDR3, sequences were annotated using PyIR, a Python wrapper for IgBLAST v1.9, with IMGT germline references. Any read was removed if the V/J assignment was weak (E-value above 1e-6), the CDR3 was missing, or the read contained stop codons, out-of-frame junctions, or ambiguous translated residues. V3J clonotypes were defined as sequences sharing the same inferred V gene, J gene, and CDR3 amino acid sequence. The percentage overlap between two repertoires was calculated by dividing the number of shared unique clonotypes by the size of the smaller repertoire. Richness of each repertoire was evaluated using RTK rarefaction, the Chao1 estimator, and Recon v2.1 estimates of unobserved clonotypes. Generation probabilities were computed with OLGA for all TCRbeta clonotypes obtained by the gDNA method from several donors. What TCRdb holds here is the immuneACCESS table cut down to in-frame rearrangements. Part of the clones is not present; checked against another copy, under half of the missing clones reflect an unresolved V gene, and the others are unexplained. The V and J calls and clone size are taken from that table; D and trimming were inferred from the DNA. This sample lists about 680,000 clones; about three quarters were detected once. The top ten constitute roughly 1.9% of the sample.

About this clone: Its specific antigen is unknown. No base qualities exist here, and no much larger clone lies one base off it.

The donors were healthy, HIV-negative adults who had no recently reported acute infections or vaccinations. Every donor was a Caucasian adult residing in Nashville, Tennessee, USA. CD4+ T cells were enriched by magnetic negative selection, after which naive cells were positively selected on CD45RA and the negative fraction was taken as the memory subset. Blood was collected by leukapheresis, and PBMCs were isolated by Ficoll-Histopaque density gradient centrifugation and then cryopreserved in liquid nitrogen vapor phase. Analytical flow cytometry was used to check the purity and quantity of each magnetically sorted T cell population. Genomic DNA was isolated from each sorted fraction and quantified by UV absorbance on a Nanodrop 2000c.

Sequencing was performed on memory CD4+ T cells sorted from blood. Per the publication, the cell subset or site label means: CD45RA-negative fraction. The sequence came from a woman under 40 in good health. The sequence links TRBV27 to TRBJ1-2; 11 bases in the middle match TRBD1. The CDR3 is CASSRTGGVYGYTF. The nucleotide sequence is TGTGCCAGCAGCCGGACAGGGGGCGTCTATGGCTACACCTTC.